This TCR beta chain was recovered during a study of identical twins. This clonotype occurred many times. Its antigen is unknown. Whole-study results and caveats: With abundant cord blood beta clonotypes, insertions were fewer; memory repertoires showed no such pattern.

Looked up from germline, CDR1 is SGDLS and CDR2 is YYNGEE. The CDR3 loop spans 18 amino acids. The J segment lost 1 base and the V segment lost 0 bases, leaving 7 bases of the junction unmatched. MiXCR was run by TCRdb on the 5' RACE reads, yielding one entry per CDR3 protein. The data contain under 300,000 distinct CDR3 sequences, around 8.8% of them singletons. This sample was shared with a second study, whose subject was yellow fever vaccine responses in identical twins.

This receptor was identified in a woman younger than 35 in good health. Specimen: CD8+ T cells sorted from blood. This rearrangement joins TRBV9 to TRBJ2-2; 9 nucleotides match TRBD2. CDR3 nucleotides: TGTGCCAGCAGCGTAGCCGAGCGGGGGGTCCGGAACACCGGGGAGCTGTTTTTT. It is translated as CASSVAERGVRNTGELFF.